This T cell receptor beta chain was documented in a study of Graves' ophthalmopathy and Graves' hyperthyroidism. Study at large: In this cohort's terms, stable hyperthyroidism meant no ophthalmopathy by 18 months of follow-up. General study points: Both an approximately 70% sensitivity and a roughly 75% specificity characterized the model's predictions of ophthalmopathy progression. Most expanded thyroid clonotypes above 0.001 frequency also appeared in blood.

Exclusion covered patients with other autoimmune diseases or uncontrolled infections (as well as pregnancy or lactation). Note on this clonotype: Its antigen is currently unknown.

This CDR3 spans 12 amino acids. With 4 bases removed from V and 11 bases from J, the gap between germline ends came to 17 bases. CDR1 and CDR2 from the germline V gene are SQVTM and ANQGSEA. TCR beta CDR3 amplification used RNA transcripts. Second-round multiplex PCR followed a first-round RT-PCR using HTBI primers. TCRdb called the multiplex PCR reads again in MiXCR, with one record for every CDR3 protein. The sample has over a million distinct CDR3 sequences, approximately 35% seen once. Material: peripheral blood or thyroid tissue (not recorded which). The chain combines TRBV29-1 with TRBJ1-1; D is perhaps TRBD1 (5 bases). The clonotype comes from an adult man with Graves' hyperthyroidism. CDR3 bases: TGCAGCGTTGCCGGGACGGGGTTATCGGCTTTCTTT. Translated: CSVAGTGLSAFF. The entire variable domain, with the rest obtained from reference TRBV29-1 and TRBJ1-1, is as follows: SAVISQKPSRDICQRGTSLTIQCQVDSQVTMMFWYRQQPGQSLTLIATANQGSEATYESGFVIDKFPISRPNLTFSTLTVSNMSPEDSSIYLCSVAGTGLSAFFGQGTRLTVV.